This T cell receptor beta chain derives from a study of blood T cell repertoires in COVID-19. The protocol was immunoSEQ multiplex PCR, while the TCRdb copy is restricted to in-frame clones and leaves out a portion. The sample comprises roughly 76,000 clones, about 83% of which are singletons, and approximately 8.3% rests with the top ten. CDR3 length: 13 residues. With V trimmed by 0 bases and J by 6 bases, 2 bases remained unmatched. The germline V gene encodes CDR1 LNHNV and CDR2 YYDKDF (reference sequence). The TCR was taken from a man aged 25-45 years with acute or convalescent COVID-19. The sample consisted of peripheral blood. The chain combines TRBV15 with TRBJ2-7; 7 nucleotides line up with TRBD1. The CDR3 coding sequence is TGTGCCACCAGCAGAGATCCAGGGGGCGAGCAGTACTTC. Translating it yields CATSRDPGGEQYF.